What follows is one TCR beta chain and its context. This clonotype turned up a few times. The antigen it binds to is not known. No base quality values were provided; no much bigger clone lies one nucleotide off. This sample was taken from a study of blood T cells in healthy people across ages (dated by TCRdb to 2013 to 2016). For the wider study: In model experiments, roughly one uniquely barcoded TCR beta cDNA molecule per two T cells was captured by template switching. Age-related changes in TCR beta repertoire diversity were measured in the study by deep sequencing normalized with unique cDNA molecular identifiers. Four age groups were formed from the donors: young (average about 17 years), middle-aged (more than 35), aged (roughly 56) and long-lived (around 82). Donors of different ages were randomly distributed across sequencing lanes to avoid experimental bias. Using the same blood draw, the study looked at two additional independent replicas of 1 million unique cDNA reads for two donors, one aged 18 to 30 and the other aged 80 or older.

Inclusive of the bounding cysteine and phenylalanine, the CDR3 is 15 residues long. The CDR3 DNA has 45 bases and is translated from base 1. V sheds 0 bases and J sheds 8 bases, leaving 15 bases between their ends. The germline V gene encodes CDR1 LGHDT and CDR2 YNNKEL (reference sequence). Study-wide conclusions, independent of this receptor: Compared with the aged group, the long-lived group had more naive CD4+ T cells, fewer expanded clones and increased TCR diversity, suggesting age selection. The percentage of naive T cells measured by flow cytometry correlated strongly with observed TCR beta diversity. Total diversity estimates from one million sequenced T cells were considered lower bounds and underestimates. Observed TCR beta diversity per million T cells fell roughly linearly with age, and a significant reduction was already apparent by age around 36. Bulk unsorted PBMC profiling prevented conclusive comparison of naive and antigen-experienced compartments. Because donor CMV infection status was unknown, age-related changes in expanded clonotypes were potentially confounded.

Donors were 40 or so systemically healthy Caucasian individuals from Russia aged 6 to 90 years. Roughly 10 milliliters of peripheral blood were drawn from each donor into EDTA-treated Vacutainer tubes. Ficoll-Paque density-gradient centrifugation was used to isolate PBMCs, with at least 6 million per sample. Trizol reagent was used to extract total RNA from PBMCs, with at least 6 micrograms per sample. For every donor, an aliquot of PBMCs went through flow cytometry to measure the percentages of naive CD45RAhigh/CD27high T cells. Libraries were prepared through 5' RACE. For sequencing, an Illumina HiSeq 2500 was employed. The second PCR ran for roughly 6 to 11 cycles and used a J-beta primer mix along with a sample-barcoded 5' primer. A template-switch 5' adaptor carrying 12 random nucleotides introduced a unique molecular identifier onto each TCR beta cDNA molecule. Each sample yielded at least 3 million CDR3-containing paired-end reads. All of the RNA was converted into first-strand cDNA using the Mint cDNA synthesis kit, with a TRBC-specific oligonucleotide serving as the primer. After uracil-DNA glycosylase treatment, a first 18-cycle PCR used universal primers M1SS and BC2_uni_R on all cDNA. Per the original workflow: Each sample was normalized by randomly selecting 1 million high-quality reads, each carrying a distinct molecular identifier. Instead of being binned into consensus sequences, reads with shared molecular identifiers were discarded. MiTCR, set to a Q25 quality threshold and the strictest error-elimination algorithm, was used for CDR3 identification, clonotype clustering and error correction. A nonparametric unseen species model using Euler transformation provided a lower-bound estimate of total TCR beta diversity. TCRdb's own reprocessing of the public reads used fastp at Q25 and MiXCR and kept productive beta chains. Each CDR3 protein appears once, grouped with its most common genes and DNA. V and J calls and clone size were set by TCRdb, not the authors. The sample contains 1.5 million to 2 million distinct CDR3 sequences, roughly 52% of them found a single time. Over 2% of the sample goes to the ten largest clones.

Material for sequencing was blood. The chain uses TRBV3-1 and TRBJ2-3, and the D gene may be TRBD2, 5 bases matching. The TCR originated in a woman aged 40 to 49 in good health. The CDR3 has the sequence CASSQEPSGVSTQYF. The DNA sequence is given as TGTGCCAGCAGCCAAGAACCCTCCGGGGTTTCTACGCAGTATTTT.